This T cell receptor (beta chain) was captured by sequencing in a study of T cells after yellow fever vaccination. Study-wide points: Abundant contaminating clonotypes from the bulk population could appear in FACS-sorted repertoires.

5'RACE template switching produced TCR cDNA carrying a universal primer site and UMIs. One entry per CDR3 protein, called by TCRdb with MiXCR from the 5' RACE reads. In the table there are 250,000 or so distinct CDR3 sequences, less than 9% of which are singletons. This clonotype occurred many times. The antigen is unknown. The sequence came from a man under 40 who received the YFV17D yellow fever vaccine. The input for sequencing was CD4+ T cells sorted from PBMCs, taken 15 days after the yellow fever booster vaccination.

CDR3 region: CASSVTGAGAYNEQFF. The CDR3 DNA sequence: TGTGCCAGCAGCGTTACGGGAGCAGGGGCCTACAATGAGCAGTTCTTC. The chain couples TRBV9 to TRBJ2-1, with D perhaps given as TRBD1 or TRBD2 (6 bases each). Trimming cost V 2 bases and J 2 bases, with 14 bases left between them. Per germline, CDR1 SGDLS and CDR2 YYNGEE. The CDR3 extends over 16 amino acids. Together with reference TRBV9 and TRBJ2-1, the CDR3 gives the full variable domain: DSGVTQTPKHLITATGQRVTLRCSPRSGDLSVYWYQQSLDQGLQFLIQYYNGEERAKGNILERFSAQQFPDLHSELNLSSLELGDSALYFCASSVTGAGAYNEQFFGPGTRLTVL.